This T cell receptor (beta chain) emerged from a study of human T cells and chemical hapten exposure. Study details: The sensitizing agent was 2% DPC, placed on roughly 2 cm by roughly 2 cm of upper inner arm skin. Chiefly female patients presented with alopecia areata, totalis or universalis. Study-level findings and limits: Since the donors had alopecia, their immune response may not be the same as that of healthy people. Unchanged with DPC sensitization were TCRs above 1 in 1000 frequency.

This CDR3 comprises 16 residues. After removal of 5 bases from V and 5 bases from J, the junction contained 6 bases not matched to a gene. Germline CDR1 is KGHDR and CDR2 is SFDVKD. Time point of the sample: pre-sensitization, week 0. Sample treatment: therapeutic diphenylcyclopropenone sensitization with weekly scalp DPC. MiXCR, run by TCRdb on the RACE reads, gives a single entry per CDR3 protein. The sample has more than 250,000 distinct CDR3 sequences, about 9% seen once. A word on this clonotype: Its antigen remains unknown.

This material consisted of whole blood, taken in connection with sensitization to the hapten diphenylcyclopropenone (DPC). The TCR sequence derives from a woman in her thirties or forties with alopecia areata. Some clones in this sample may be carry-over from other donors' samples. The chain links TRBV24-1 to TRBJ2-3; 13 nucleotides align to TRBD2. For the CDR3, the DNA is TGTGCCACCAGTGGGACTAGCGGGAGTGTTGGAGATACGCAGTATTTT. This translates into CATSGTSGSVGDTQYF.